The following is a T cell receptor beta chain sequence with its context. The data originate from a study of blood T cell repertoires in COVID-19. Study information: The analysed material was cDNA or gDNA that came from T cells, B-cell-depleted T cells, or PBMCs.

In the study's own analysis: Researchers report that nucleated cell counts were estimated from reference gene primer amplification. Repertoires were generated with immunoSEQ multiplex PCR, while TCRdb's copy carries only in-frame clones and drops some. That table gives V, J and clone size, and the DNA gave D and trimming. The table has some 330,000 clones, about nine tenths seen once. CDR3 length: 13 amino acids. Germline CDR1 is MNHEY and CDR2 is SVGAGI. V gave up 7 bases and J gave up 3 bases, with 10 bases separating them. The origin of this receptor is a woman in her twenties or thirties with COVID-19, enrolled during active disease. Sequenced: peripheral blood. The chain has TRBV6-5 and TRBJ2-4; D is unresolved. The CDR3 sequence: CASTTVGKNIQYF. The CDR3 DNA reads as TGTGCCAGCACTACAGTGGGCAAAAACATTCAGTACTTC.